This T cell receptor beta chain was sequenced during a study of cytomegalovirus exposure and HLA in healthy donors. Germline-derived CDR1 and CDR2 are SEHNR and FQNEAQ (reference sequence). V was pared by 1 base and J by 6 bases, with 6 bases between. This CDR3 contains 12 residues. While unrecorded immune exposures were likely, the donors were nominally healthy when sampled. With 60 Vbeta and 13 Jbeta primers, the PCR was carried out. The table came from immunoSEQ multiplex PCR; TCRdb's copy has only in-frame clones and leaves some out. Here the sample table reports about 170,000 clones. The sequencing sample was made of PBMCs. The chain has TRBV7-9 and TRBJ1-1; tentative D call: TRBD1 (6 bases). The source of this sequence is a woman between 18 and 29 years old in good health and CMV-seropositive. In nucleotides, the CDR3 is TGTGCCAGCAGCTTAGAGGGGGCTGAAGCTTTCTTT. Translation gives CASSLEGAEAFF.